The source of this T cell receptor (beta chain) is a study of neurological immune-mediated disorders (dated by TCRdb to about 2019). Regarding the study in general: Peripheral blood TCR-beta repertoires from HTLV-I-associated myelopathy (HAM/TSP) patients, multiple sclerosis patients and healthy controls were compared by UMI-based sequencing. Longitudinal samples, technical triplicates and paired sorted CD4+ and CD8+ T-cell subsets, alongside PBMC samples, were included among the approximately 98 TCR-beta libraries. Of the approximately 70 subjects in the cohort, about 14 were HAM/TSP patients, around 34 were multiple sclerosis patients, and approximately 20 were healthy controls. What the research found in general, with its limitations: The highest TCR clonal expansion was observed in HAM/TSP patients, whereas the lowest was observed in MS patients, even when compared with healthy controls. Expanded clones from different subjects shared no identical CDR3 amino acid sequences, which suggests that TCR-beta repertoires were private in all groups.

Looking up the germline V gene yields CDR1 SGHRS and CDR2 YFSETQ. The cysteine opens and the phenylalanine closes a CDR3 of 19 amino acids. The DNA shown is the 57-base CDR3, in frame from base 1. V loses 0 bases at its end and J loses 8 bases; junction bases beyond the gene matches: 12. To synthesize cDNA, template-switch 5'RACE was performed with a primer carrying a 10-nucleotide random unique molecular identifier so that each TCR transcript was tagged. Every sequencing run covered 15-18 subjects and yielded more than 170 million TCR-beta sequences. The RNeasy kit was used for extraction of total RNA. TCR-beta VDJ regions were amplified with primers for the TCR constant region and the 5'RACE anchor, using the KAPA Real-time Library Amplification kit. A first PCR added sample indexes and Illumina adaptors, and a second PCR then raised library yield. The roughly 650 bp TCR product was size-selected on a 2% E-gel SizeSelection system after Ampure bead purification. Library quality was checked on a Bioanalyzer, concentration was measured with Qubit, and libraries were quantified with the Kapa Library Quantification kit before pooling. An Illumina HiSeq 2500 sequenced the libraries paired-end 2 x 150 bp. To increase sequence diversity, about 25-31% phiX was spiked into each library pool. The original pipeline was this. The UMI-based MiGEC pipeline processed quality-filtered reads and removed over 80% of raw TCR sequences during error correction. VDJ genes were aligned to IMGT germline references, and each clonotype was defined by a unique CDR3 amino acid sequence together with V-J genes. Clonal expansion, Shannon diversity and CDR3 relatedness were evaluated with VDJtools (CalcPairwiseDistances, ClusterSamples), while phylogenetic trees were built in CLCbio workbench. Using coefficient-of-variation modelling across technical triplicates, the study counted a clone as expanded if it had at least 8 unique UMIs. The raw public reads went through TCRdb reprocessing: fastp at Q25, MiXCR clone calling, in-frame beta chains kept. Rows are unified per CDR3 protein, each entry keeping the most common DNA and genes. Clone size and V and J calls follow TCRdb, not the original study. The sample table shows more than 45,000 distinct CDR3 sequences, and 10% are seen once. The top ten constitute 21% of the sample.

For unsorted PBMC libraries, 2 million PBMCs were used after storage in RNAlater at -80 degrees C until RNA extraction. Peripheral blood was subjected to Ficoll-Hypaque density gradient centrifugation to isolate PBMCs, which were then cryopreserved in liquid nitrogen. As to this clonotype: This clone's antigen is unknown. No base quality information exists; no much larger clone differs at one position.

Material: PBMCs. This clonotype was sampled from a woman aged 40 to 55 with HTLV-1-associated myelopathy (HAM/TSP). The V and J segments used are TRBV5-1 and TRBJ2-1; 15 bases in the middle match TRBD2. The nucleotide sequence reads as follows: TGCGCCAGCAGCTTGGTGGGGACTAGCGGGGGGTCCCCTTTCTATGAGCAGTTCTTC. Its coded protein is CASSLVGTSGGSPFYEQFF.